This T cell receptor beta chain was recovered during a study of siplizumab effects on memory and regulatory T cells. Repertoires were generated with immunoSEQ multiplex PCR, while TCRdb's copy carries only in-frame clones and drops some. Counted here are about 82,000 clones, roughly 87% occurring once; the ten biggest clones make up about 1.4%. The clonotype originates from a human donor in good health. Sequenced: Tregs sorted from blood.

The CDR3 sequence: CASSKGLASYNEQFF. The CDR3, as DNA: TGTGCCAGCAGCAAGGGACTAGCTTCCTACAATGAGCAGTTCTTC. This chain connects TRBV7-3 to TRBJ2-1; 9 positions match TRBD2. V lost 5 bases to trimming and J lost 1 base; unmatched junction nucleotides: 3. This CDR3 contains 15 residues. Per germline, CDR1 SGHTA and CDR2 FQGTGA. The complete variable domain, with remaining parts taken from reference TRBV7-3 and TRBJ2-1, reads GAGVSQTPSNKVTEKGKYVELRCDPISGHTALYWYRQSLGQGPEFLIYFQGTGAADDSGLPNDRFFAVRPEGSVSTLKIQRTERGDSAVYLCASSKGLASYNEQFFGPGTRLTVL.